Sequencing of this T cell receptor (beta chain) was carried out in a study of early T cells in non-severe SARS-CoV-2 infection. Study-wide context: The chains were unpaired, and the sequenced material was bulk RNA from unsorted whole blood.

CDR1 and CDR2 (germline): SGHTA, FQGNSA. The CDR3 has 13 amino acids. Deletions cut 1 base from V and 6 bases from J, with 8 bases between. This clonotype has at least ten counts. In TCRdb, the 5' RACE reads were re-called with MiXCR into one record per CDR3 protein. Found here are roughly 110,000 distinct CDR3 sequences, around 10% of them singletons; the top ten hold 7.6%. V usage is TRBV7-2 and J usage is TRBJ2-3; D gene unclear. This receptor was taken from an adult who was a healthcare worker with PCR-confirmed SARS-CoV-2 infection or an uninfected control (not recorded which). Sequenced sample: whole blood. CDR3 DNA sequence: TGTGCCAGCAGCTTAGGTCTACGGGATACGCAGTATTTT. Translation: CASSLGLRDTQYF.